This record concerns one T cell receptor (beta chain) sequence. Its specificity is not known. The data were taken from a study of cytomegalovirus exposure and HLA in healthy donors. PCR involved 60 Vbeta and 13 Jbeta primers. Sequencing used immunoSEQ multiplex PCR; TCRdb keeps in-frame clones, though not all of them. This sample contains under 150,000 clones. The CDR3 has 16 residues. Germline assignment: CDR1 MGHRA and CDR2 YSYEKL. J lost 1 base, V lost 0 bases, and 2 bases had no gene match. The study's findings and limits: Accurate predictions that matched the HLA-A and HLA-B alleles of most subjects were reportedly made from TCR beta sequences. Other equally common chains were less clonally expanded than HLA-associated TCR beta chains, a later analysis showed. Across HLA loci, a later analysis found differing TCR association rates, with DRB1 most and HLA-C fewest.

V is TRBV4-1 and J is TRBJ2-1; the match to TRBD2 covers 8 bases. This sequence originates from a woman in her sixties or seventies in good health and CMV-seronegative. Sequenced material: PBMCs. CDR3: CASSQDPGGSYNEQFF. CDR3 nucleotide sequence: TGCGCCAGCAGCCAAGACCCGGGGGGGTCCTACAATGAGCAGTTCTTC.